This T cell receptor beta chain was observed in a study of shared clonotypes between healthy human individuals (TCRdb year 2020). For context, the study as a whole: The cohort comprised two women and a few men aged 18 to 49 years. For each donor, CD4 naive and CD4 memory were each given three plates, CD8 naive was given two plates, and CD8 memory was given one plate. To estimate repertoire size and how much clonotype sharing occurs between individuals, the study deeply sequenced the blood TCR repertoires of five healthy adults. To increase sequencing depth and limit assay-specific biases, different laboratories used diverse techniques to prepare libraries and sequence TCR repertoires. Per donor, leukapheresis produced somewhere between about 0.9 and 9 billion PBMCs.

The research as a whole found: Sampling was restricted to blood, and TCR repertoires in tissues likely differ from the TCR repertoires found in blood. Based on pairwise subsampling, the degree of clonotype sharing among donors was expected to be affected by sequencing depth. Compared with non-shared clonotypes, clonotypes shared by all four sorted-subset donors had higher generation probabilities. The genetic and exposure-history diversity represented was limited by the small number of donors. About 5% of naive CD4, around 4% of naive CD8, roughly 2.4% of memory CD4, and about 0.4% of memory CD8 clonotypes were shared across a few donors. Rarefaction of sorted-subset datasets indicated incomplete sequencing despite the large sequencing depth. Naive subsets generally had larger estimated clonotype richness than memory subsets did.

The donors were healthy, HIV-negative adults with no recently reported acute infections or vaccinations. Every donor was a Caucasian adult residing in Nashville, Tennessee, USA. CD4+ T cells were enriched by magnetic negative selection; naive cells were then positively selected on CD45RA, and the negative fraction formed the memory subset. Blood was obtained by leukapheresis, after which PBMCs were separated by Ficoll-Histopaque density gradient centrifugation and cryopreserved in liquid nitrogen vapor phase. Purity and quantity of every magnetically sorted T cell population were checked by analytical flow cytometry. From each sorted fraction, genomic DNA was isolated and quantified by UV absorbance on a Nanodrop 2000c. Worth noting for this clone: The antigen it recognizes is unknown. One base away there is no much larger clone; base qualities are not given.

V and J lose 7 bases and 8 bases, and a span of 15 bases separates them. Taken from the germline V gene (reference sequence), the CDR1 and CDR2 loops are MNHEY and SMNVEV. Measured from the cysteine to the phenylalanine, the CDR3 is 13 residues long. The retained sequence is limited to the CDR3, 39 bases, with the frame set at the first base. Using the deep immunoSEQ assay, TCR CDR3 regions were amplified from genomic DNA by multiplex PCR. For each cell subset, the extracted genomic DNA was distributed evenly across all wells of several immunoSEQ 96-well plates, and each plate served as one replicate. For sorted subsets, 200 ng of genomic DNA, equivalent to 25,000 to 35,000 T cell genomes, went into each replicate PCR. The purified libraries were quantified using a Qubit 3.0 fluorometer, sized with a Bioanalyzer 2100, and then quantified again using the KAPA Library Quantification kit. A separate single-read 150-cycle Illumina NextSeq 550 flow cell was used to sequence each immunoSEQ 96-well plate. The study's own analysis went as follows. Because the immunoSEQ output held only junctional sequences and lacked quality scores, the filtering could not match the filtering applied to full-length reads. To assign V/J genes and CDR3, sequences were annotated using PyIR, a Python wrapper for IgBLAST v1.9, with IMGT germline references. Reads with weak V/J assignments (E-value above 1e-6), missing CDR3, stop codons, out-of-frame junctions, or ambiguous translated residues were removed. V3J clonotypes were defined as sequences sharing the same inferred V gene, J gene, and CDR3 amino acid sequence. Percentage overlap between repertoires was calculated by dividing the number of shared unique clonotypes by the size of the smaller repertoire. RTK rarefaction, the Chao1 estimator, and Recon v2.1 estimates of unobserved clonotypes were used to assess repertoire richness. Generation probabilities were computed with OLGA for all TCRbeta clonotypes obtained by the gDNA method from several donors. In its TCRdb copy, this immuneACCESS table keeps in-frame sequences only and misses some clones. Where compared with another copy, unresolved V genes explain less than half of these, and the others have no known cause. V and J calls and clone size are copied from that table; D and trimming were computed from the DNA. Here the sample has a few million clones; approximately 95% occur a single time. 0.35% to 0.5% of the sample belongs to the ten largest clones.

The clonotype originates from a man aged 18 to 30 in good health. Some clones in this sample may be carry-over from other donors' samples. Recombination joined TRBV27 with TRBJ2-1; matching of 6 bases hints at TRBD2 as the D gene. Sequencing was performed on naive CD4+ T cells from PBMCs. The meaning of the sample's cell subset or site label: CD45RA+ positively selected. The CDR3 protein: CASTFLWGDEQFF. The sequenced DNA: TGTGCCAGCACCTTCCTCTGGGGGGATGAGCAGTTCTTC.